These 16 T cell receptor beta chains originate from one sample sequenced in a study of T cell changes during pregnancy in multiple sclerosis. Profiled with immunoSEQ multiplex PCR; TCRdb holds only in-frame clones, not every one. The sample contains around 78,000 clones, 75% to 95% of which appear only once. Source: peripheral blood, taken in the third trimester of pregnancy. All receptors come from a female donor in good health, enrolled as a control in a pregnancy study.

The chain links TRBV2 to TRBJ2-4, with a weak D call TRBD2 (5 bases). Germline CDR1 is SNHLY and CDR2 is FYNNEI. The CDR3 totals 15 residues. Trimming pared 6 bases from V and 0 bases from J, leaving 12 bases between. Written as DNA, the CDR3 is TGTGCCAGCAGGTGGGGAGACGTAGCCAAAAACATTCAGTACTTC. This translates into CASRWGDVAKNIQYF.

The CDR3 DNA follows: TGTGCCAGCAGTACGTCTAGCGGGAGGCCCTCAGATACGCAGTATTTT. The encoded protein is CASSTSSGRPSDTQYF. This chain connects TRBV28 to TRBJ2-3, with 11 bases that match TRBD2. The J segment lost 4 bases and the V segment lost 5 bases, leaving 8 bases of the junction unmatched. The CDR3 has 16 amino acids. Germline CDR1 and CDR2: MDHEN and SYDVKM.

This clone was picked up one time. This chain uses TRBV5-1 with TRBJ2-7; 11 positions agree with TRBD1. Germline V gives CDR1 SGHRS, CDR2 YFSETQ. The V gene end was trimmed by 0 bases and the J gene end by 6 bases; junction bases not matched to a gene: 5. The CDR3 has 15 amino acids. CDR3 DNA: TGCGCCAGCAGCTTGGGTGCGGGACAGGGGGGCGAGCAGTACTTC. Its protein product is CASSLGAGQGGEQYF. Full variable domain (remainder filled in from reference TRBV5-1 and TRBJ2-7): KAGVTQTPRYLIKTRGQQVTLSCSPISGHRSVSWYQQTPGQGLQFLFEYFSETQRNKGNFPGRFSGRQFSNSRSEMNVSTLELGDSALYLCASSLGAGQGGEQYFGPGTRLTVT.

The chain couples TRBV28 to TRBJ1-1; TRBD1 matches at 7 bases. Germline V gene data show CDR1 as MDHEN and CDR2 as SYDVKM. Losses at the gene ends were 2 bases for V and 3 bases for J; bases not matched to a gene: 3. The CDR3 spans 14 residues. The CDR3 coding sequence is TGTGCCAGCAGTTTAAGGGACAGCTACACTGAAGCTTTCTTT. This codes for CASSLRDSYTEAFF.

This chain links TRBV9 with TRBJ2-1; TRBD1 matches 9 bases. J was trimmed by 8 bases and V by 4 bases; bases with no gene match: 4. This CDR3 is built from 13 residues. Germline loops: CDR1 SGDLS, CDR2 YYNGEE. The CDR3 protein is CASSLRTGDEQFF. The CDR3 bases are TGTGCCAGCAGCCTCCGGACAGGGGATGAGCAGTTCTTC.

CDR3 residues: CASFHGYEQYF. In DNA form, the CDR3 reads TGTGCCAGCTTTCACGGCTACGAGCAGTACTTC. The chain combines TRBV6-1 with TRBJ2-7; D gene unclear. The CDR3 contains 11 residues. Trimming removed 8 bases at V and 3 bases at J, with 8 bases between. Germline CDR1 MNHNS, CDR2 SASEGT.

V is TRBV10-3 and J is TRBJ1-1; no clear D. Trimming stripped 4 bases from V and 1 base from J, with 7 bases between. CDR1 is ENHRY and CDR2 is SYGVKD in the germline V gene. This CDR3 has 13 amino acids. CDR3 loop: CAISVAENTEAFF. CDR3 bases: TGTGCCATCAGTGTGGCAGAGAACACTGAAGCTTTCTTT.

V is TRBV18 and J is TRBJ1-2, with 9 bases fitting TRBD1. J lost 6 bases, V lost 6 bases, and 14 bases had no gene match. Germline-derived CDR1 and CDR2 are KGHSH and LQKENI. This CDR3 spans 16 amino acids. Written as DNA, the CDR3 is TGTGCCAGCTCCCCCTATCGTGGGACAGGGACGAATGGCTACACCTTC. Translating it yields CASSPYRGTGTNGYTF.

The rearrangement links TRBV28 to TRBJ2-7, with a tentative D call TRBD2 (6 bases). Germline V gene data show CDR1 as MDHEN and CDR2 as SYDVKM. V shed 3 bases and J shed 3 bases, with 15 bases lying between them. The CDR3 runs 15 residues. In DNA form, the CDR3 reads TGTGCCAGCAGTTTCGCGGGACGAGGGGTCTACGAGCAGTACTTC. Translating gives CASSFAGRGVYEQYF.

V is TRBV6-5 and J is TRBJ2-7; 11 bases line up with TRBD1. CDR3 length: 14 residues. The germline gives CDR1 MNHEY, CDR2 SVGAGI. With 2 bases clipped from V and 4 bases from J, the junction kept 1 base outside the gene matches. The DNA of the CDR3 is TGTGCCAGCAGTTACGGACAGGGGGCGTACGAGCAGTACTTC. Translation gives CASSYGQGAYEQYF.

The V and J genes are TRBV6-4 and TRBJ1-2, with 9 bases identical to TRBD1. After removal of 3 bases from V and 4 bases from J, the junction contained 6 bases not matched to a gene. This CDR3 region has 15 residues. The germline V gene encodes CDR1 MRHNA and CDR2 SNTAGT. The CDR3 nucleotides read TGTGCCAGCAGTGAGGGGGGACAGGGCGGCTATGGCTACACCTTC. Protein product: CASSEGGQGGYGYTF.

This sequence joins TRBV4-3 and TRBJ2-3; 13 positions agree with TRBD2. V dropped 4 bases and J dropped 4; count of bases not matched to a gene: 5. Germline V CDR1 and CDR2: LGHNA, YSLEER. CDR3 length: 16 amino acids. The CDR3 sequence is CASSRLTSGRPDTQYF. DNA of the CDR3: TGCGCCAGCAGCCGATTGACTAGCGGGAGGCCAGATACGCAGTATTTT.

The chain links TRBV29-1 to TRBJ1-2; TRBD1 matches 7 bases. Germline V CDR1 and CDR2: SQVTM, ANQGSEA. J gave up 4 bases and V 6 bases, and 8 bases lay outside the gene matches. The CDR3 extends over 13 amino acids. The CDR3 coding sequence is TGCAGCGTCCTACCTACAGGGGCCTATGGCTACACCTTC. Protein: CSVLPTGAYGYTF.

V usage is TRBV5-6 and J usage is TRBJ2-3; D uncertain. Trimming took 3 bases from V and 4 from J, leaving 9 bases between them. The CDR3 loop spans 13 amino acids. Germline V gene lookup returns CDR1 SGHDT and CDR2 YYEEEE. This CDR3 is CASSSLVADTQYF. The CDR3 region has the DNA TGTGCCAGCAGCTCCTTAGTGGCAGATACGCAGTATTTT.

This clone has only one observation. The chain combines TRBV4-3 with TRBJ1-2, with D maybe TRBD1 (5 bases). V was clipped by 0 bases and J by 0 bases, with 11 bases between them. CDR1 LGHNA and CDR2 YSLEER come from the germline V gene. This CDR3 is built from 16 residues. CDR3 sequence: CASSQDRRGSNYGYTF. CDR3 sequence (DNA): TGCGCCAGCAGCCAAGATAGAAGGGGATCTAACTATGGCTACACCTTC.

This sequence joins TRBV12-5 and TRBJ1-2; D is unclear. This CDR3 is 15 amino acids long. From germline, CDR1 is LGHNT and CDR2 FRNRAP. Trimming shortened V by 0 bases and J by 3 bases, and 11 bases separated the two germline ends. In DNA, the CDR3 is TGTGCTAGTGGTTTGGTACCGGGTTCCTACTATGGCTACACCTTC. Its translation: CASGLVPGSYYGYTF.